A selection of T cell receptor beta chains follows, all from one sample in a study of blood T cells in healthy people across ages. MiXCR was run by TCRdb on the 5' RACE reads, yielding one entry per CDR3 protein. The table shows under 950,000 distinct CDR3 sequences, with 20% to 25% occurring only once. The sequencing sample was made of blood. The source is a man aged 65 to 85 in good health. Both conserved end residues are part of each CDR3. Fields, in order: D gene, J gene, clone size, V gene, CDR3 DNA, CDR3 protein. The D gene is left open where the match is weak. Some rows have no size entry. The others give once, few or many, or a class for an expanded clone.

NA	TRBJ1-1	NA	TRBV3-1	TGTGCCAGCAGCCGGAACAGGCTGAACACTGAAGCTTTCTTT	CASSRNRLNTEAFF
NA	TRBJ2-3	NA	TRBV12-3/TRBV12-4	TGTGCCAGCAGCCTCAATCGGTATACGCAGTATTTT	CASSLNRYTQYF
NA	TRBJ2-4	NA	TRBV20-1	TGCAGTGCTCGGGGAAATCCCAACATTCAGTACTTC	CSARGNPNIQYF
TRBD1	TRBJ1-1	NA	TRBV3-1	TGTGCCAGCAGCCGGACAGGGCAAGGACCTGAAGCTTTCTTT	CASSRTGQGPEAFF
NA	TRBJ1-2	few	TRBV20-1	TGCAGTGCTAGAGAAGATTTGGGGGCCCTTGGCTACACCTTC	CSAREDLGALGYTF
TRBD1	TRBJ1-2	few	TRBV5-1	TGCGCCAGCAGCCTCACGACAGGGGGCAGTTCTGGCTACACCTTC	CASSLTTGGSSGYTF
NA	TRBJ2-5	few	TRBV27	TGTGCCAGCAGCTCTTGGGGAACGCAAGAGACCCAGTACTTC	CASSSWGTQETQYF
NA	TRBJ2-3	NA	TRBV6-2/TRBV6-3	TGTGCCAGCAGATGGAGCACAGATACGCAGTATTTT	CASRWSTDTQYF
NA	TRBJ2-1	few	TRBV13	TGTGCCAGCAGCTTAGGAGAATTCGAGCAGTTCTTC	CASSLGEFEQFF
NA	TRBJ2-2	NA	TRBV29-1	TGCAGCGCCCGAGGGCCGGGAGGGGAGCTGTTTTTT	CSARGPGGELFF